Listed here are 10 T cell receptor beta chains from one sample, sequenced in a study of T cells in localized non-small cell lung cancer. Using immunoSEQ multiplex PCR, the repertoire was profiled, and TCRdb retains in-frame clones only, with some absent. Of 35,000 to 40,000 clones in the sample, roughly 92% were seen once. The source material was peripheral blood, sampled before any cancer treatment. The receptors stem from an older female donor with stage I lung adenocarcinoma.

The chain has TRBV28 and TRBJ2-7; 8 nucleotides agree with TRBD2. V lost 2 bases to trimming and J lost 6 bases; unmatched junction nucleotides: 0. Germline V gene lookup returns CDR1 MDHEN and CDR2 SYDVKM. The CDR3 has 12 amino acids. The CDR3 loop is CASSLAGGEQYV. The CDR3 nucleotides are TGTGCCAGCAGTTTAGCGGGAGGCGAGCAGTACGTC.

This chain uses TRBV7-2 with TRBJ1-6; D possibly corresponds to TRBD1 (5 bases). The CDR3 extends over 16 amino acids. Germline assignment: CDR1 SGHTA and CDR2 FQGNSA. Deletions cut 1 base from V and 7 bases from J, with 14 bases between. CDR3: CASSLGRGTGNSPLHF. The CDR3 bases are TGTGCCAGCAGCTTAGGGAGGGGCACGGGCAATTCACCCCTCCACTTT. Combining the CDR3 with reference TRBV7-2 and TRBJ1-6 gives the whole variable domain GAGVSQSPSNKVTEKGKDVELRCDPISGHTALYWYRQSLGQGLEFLIYFQGNSAPDKSGLPSDRFSAERTGGSVSTLTIQRTQQEDSAVYLCASSLGRGTGNSPLHFGNGTRLTVT.

The chain carries TRBV2 and TRBJ2-3, with D unclear. CDR3 size: 14 residues. V was cut by 7 bases and J by 4 bases, with 15 bases left in between. The germline V gene encodes CDR1 SNHLY and CDR2 FYNNEI. CDR3 amino acids: CASTTHAESDTQYF. The CDR3 DNA sequence: TGTGCCAGCACCACACATGCCGAGTCAGATACGCAGTATTTT.

CDR3 in amino acids: CASSPRTGRDSYGYTF. Here the CDR3 DNA reads TGTGCCAGCTCACCTAGGACAGGGCGAGACTCCTATGGCTACACCTTC. The chain couples TRBV18 to TRBJ1-2; 8 bases are shared with TRBD1. Trimming at V came to 3 bases and at J to 4 bases, leaving 10 bases not matched to a gene. The CDR3 covers 16 residues. The V gene's germline CDR1 is KGHSH and CDR2 LQKENI. The complete variable domain, with remaining parts taken from reference TRBV18 and TRBJ1-2, reads NAGVMQNPRHLVRRRGQEARLRCSPMKGHSHVYWYRQLPEEGLKFMVYLQKENIIDESGMPKERFSAEFPKEGPSILRIQQVVRGDSAAYFCASSPRTGRDSYGYTFGSGTRLTVV.

The chain carries TRBV6-6 and TRBJ1-5, with 7 positions matching TRBD1. This CDR3 is built from 14 residues. Trimming took 7 bases from V and 5 from J; bases not matched to a gene: 8. Per the germline V gene, CDR1 is MNHNY and CDR2 is SVGAGI (reference sequence). Written as DNA, the CDR3 is TGTGCCAGCATGGGACAGCGCCTGGATCAGCCCCAGCATTTT. Amino acid sequence: CASMGQRLDQPQHF.

This clone was picked up one time. The rearrangement joins TRBV28 to TRBJ2-5, with 13 bases that match TRBD2. J lost 5 bases, V lost 7 bases, and 10 bases had no gene match. From germline, CDR1 is MDHEN and CDR2 SYDVKM. This CDR3 contains 16 residues. This CDR3 reads CASTPGGTSGAETQYF. The CDR3 DNA reads TGTGCCAGCACTCCAGGGGGGACTAGCGGGGCCGAGACCCAGTACTTC.

In DNA, the CDR3 is TGCGCCAGCGGGGGTCCCGACGGGGGTGGCTACACCTTC. This gives the protein CASGGPDGGGYTF. The chain links TRBV10-1 to TRBJ1-2, with D possibly TRBD1 on 5 matching bases. V was shortened by 8 bases and J by 7 bases, with 17 bases between the two germline ends. The CDR3 is made up of 13 amino acids. CDR1 and CDR2 (germline): WNHNN, SYGVQD (reference sequence).

The rearrangement joins TRBV5-1 to TRBJ2-5, with 7 bases matching TRBD2. Per germline, CDR1 SGHRS and CDR2 YFSETQ. The CDR3 spans 14 residues. Trimming cost V 5 bases and J 3 bases; bases outside gene matches: 7. In nucleotides, the CDR3 is TGCGCCAGCAGAGGAGCGGGAAAAAAAGAGACCCAGTACTTC. This codes for CASRGAGKKETQYF.

V gene TRBV7-9 combines with J gene TRBJ1-1; a weak D match, TRBD1 (5 bases). This CDR3 region has 14 residues. With 10 bases removed from V and 1 base from J, the gap between germline ends came to 16 bases. Per germline, CDR1 SEHNR and CDR2 FQNEAQ (reference sequence). The CDR3 region has the DNA TGTGCCATTGGGGGAGGCCATGGGAACACTGAAGCTTTCTTT. This encodes CAIGGGHGNTEAFF.

The chain links TRBV29-1 to TRBJ2-3; 10 positions match TRBD1. Germline values: CDR1 SQVTM, CDR2 ANQGSEA. Germline trimming cut 6 bases from V and 6 bases from J; bases unmatched to any gene: 3. The CDR3 has 12 amino acids. CDR3 protein: CSVDRGGDTQYF. For the CDR3, the DNA is TGCAGCGTGGACAGGGGGGGGGATACGCAGTATTTT.